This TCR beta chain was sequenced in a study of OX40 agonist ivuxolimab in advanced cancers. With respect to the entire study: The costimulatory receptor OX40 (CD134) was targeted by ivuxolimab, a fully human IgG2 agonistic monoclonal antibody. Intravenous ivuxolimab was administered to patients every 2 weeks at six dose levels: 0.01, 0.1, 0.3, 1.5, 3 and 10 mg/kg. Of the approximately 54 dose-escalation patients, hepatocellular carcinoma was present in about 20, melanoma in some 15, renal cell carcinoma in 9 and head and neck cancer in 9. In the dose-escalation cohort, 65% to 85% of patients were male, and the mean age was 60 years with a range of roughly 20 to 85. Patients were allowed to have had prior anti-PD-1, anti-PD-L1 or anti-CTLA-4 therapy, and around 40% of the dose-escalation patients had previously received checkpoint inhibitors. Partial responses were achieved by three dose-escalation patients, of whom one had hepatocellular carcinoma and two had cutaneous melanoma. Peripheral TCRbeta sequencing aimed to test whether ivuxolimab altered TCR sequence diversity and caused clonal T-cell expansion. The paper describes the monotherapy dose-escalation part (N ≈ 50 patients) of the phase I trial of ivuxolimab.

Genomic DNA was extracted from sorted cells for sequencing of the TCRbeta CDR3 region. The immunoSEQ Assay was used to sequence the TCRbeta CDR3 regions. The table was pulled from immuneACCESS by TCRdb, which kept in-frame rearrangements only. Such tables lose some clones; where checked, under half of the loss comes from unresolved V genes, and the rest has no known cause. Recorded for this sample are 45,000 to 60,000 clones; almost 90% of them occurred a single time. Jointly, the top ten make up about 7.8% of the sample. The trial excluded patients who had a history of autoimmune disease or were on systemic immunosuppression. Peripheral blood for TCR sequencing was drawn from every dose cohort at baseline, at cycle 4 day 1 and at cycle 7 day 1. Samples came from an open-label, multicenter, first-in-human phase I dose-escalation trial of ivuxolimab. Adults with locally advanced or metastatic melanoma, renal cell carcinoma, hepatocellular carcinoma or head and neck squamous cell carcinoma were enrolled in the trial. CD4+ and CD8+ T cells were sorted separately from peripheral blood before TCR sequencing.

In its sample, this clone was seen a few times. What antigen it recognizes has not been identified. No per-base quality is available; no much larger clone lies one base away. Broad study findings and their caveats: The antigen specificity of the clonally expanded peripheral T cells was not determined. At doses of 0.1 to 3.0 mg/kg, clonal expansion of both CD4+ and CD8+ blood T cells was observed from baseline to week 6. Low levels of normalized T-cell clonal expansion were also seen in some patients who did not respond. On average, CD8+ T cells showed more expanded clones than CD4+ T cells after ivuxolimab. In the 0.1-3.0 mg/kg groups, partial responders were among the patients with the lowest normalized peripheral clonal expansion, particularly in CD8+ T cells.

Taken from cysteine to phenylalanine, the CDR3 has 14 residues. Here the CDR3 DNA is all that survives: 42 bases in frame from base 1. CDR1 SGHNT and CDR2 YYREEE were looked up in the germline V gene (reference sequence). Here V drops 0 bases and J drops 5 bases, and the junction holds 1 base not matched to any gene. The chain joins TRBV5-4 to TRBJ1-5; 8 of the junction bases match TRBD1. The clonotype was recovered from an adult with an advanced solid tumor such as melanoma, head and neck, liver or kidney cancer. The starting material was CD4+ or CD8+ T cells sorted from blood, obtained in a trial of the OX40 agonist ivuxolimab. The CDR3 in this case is CASSLVGQDQPQHF. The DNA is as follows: TGTGCCAGCAGCTTGGTGGGACAGGATCAGCCCCAGCATTTT.